The 30 T cell receptor beta chains reported below all come from one sample, sequenced in a study of regulatory T cells in long-lasting Graves disease (dated by TCRdb to the early 2020s). The time point label of this sample denotes: newly diagnosed GD, antithyroid drugs for less than 3 months. For both TCR sequencing and RNA sequencing, RNA was extracted from PBMCs using TRIzol. Library preparation employed multiplex PCR. Sequencing used an Illumina HiSeq 4000. CDR3 regions were amplified by Arm-PCR with iRepertoire HTBI primers to construct TCR beta libraries. TCRdb's own reprocessing of the public reads used fastp at Q25 and MiXCR and kept productive beta chains. Every CDR3 protein is listed once, alongside the most common genes and DNA of its rows. In all, the sample holds about 440,000 distinct CDR3 sequences, and about 16% of those were seen once. Clones ranked in the top ten supply about a quarter of the sample.

The sample was also reused in another study, on T cells in Graves' hyperthyroidism and ophthalmopathy.

The sample in question was peripheral blood mononuclear cells (PBMCs), obtained at new diagnosis, from a patient treated with antithyroid drugs. Every receptor here comes from a young woman with Graves disease. Donor details come from another sample of the same person, matched by shared clones.

This clonotype has at least ten counts. V is TRBV19 and J is TRBJ2-6; D is possibly TRBD1 or TRBD2 (5 bases each). The germline V gene encodes CDR1 LNHDA and CDR2 SQIVND (reference sequence). The CDR3 contains 16 residues. Trimming took 8 bases from V and 0 from J, leaving 14 bases between them. This chain's CDR3 is CASPRDGDSGANVLTF. The CDR3 bases are TGTGCCAGTCCCAGGGACGGCGACTCTGGGGCCAACGTCCTGACTTTC. Complete variable domain (other parts from reference TRBV19 and TRBJ2-6): DGGITQSPKYLFRKEGQNVTLSCEQNLNHDAMYWYRQDPGQGLRLIYYSQIVNDFQKGDIAEGYSVSREKKESFPLTVTSAQKNPTAFYLCASPRDGDSGANVLTFGAGSRLTVL.

This sequence joins TRBV6-4 and TRBJ1-5; 11 nucleotides match TRBD1. Germline V gives CDR1 MRHNA, CDR2 SNTAGT. J was trimmed by 3 bases and V by 5 bases; bases with no gene match: 9. The CDR3 is 17 residues long. The DNA for the CDR3 is TGTGCCAGCAGTAAGTCTTGGGACAGGGGGACCAATCAGCCCCAGCATTTT. It encodes CASSKSWDRGTNQPQHF.

About this clonotype: A read error is the likely source, as a far larger clone sits one nucleotide away. The chain couples TRBV20-1 to TRBJ2-1; weak D call: TRBD2 (5 bases). Trimming took 6 bases from V and 10 from J, leaving 19 bases between them. Germline CDR1 DFQATT, CDR2 SNEGSKA (reference sequence). The CDR3 totals 13 residues. CDR3 sequence: CSAPSDGEYEQFF. The CDR3 region has the DNA TGCAGTGCACCCTCGGACGGGGAGTACGAGCAGTTCTTC.

With respect to this clonotype: A much larger clone is a single base away; this may be a read error. CDR3: CAGSLDPNLHYEQYF. Here the CDR3 DNA reads TGCGCCGGCAGCTTGGACCCCAACCTTCACTACGAGCAGTACTTC. The gene calls are TRBV5-1 and TRBJ2-7, with D unclear. Per the germline V gene, CDR1 is SGHRS and CDR2 is YFSETQ. The CDR3 length is 15 residues. Based on the CDR3 plus reference TRBV5-1 and TRBJ2-7, the full variable domain is KAGVTQTPRYLIKTRGQQVTLSCSPISGHRSVSWYQQTPGQGLQFLFEYFSETQRNKGNFPGRFSGRQFSNSRSEMNVSTLELGDSALYLCAGSLDPNLHYEQYFGPGTRLTVT.

This sequence joins TRBV5-1 and TRBJ2-3, with TRBD2 identical over 12 bases. The V segment lost 1 base and the J segment 1 base; nucleotides outside the gene matches: 7. This CDR3 region has 18 residues. CDR1 is SGHRS, CDR2 YFSETQ, per germline. CDR3 sequence: CASSLYPSGREGTDTQYF. The DNA for the CDR3 is TGCGCCAGCAGCTTGTATCCTAGCGGGAGGGAAGGCACAGATACGCAGTATTTT.

Many counts were recorded for this clonotype. The rearrangement links TRBV3-1 to TRBJ2-7; 8 bases agree with TRBD2. Germline CDR1 and CDR2: LGHDT and YNNKEL (reference sequence). V lost 2 bases to trimming and J lost 7 bases; unmatched junction nucleotides: 7. The CDR3 has 14 residues. In DNA form, the CDR3 reads TGTGCCAGCAGCCAACAAGCGGGGGACCCGGAGCAGTACTTC. Protein: CASSQQAGDPEQYF.

This clonotype occurred many times. V is TRBV20-1 and J is TRBJ2-2, with 10 bases fitting TRBD2. This CDR3 has 16 residues. After removal of 1 base from V and 3 bases from J, the junction contained 5 bases not matched to a gene. Germline CDR1 and CDR2: DFQATT and SNEGSKA (reference sequence). The CDR3 DNA reads TGCAGTGCTAGAGCCATAGCGGGAGGCGACACCGGGGAGCTGTTTTTT. This encodes CSARAIAGGDTGELFF.

This chain uses TRBV7-8 with TRBJ1-1; 7 bases map to TRBD1. The length of the CDR3 is 14 residues. In germline, CDR1 is SGHVS, CDR2 FQNEAQ. The V segment lost 4 bases and the J segment 6 bases; nucleotides outside the gene matches: 8. This chain's CDR3 is CASSSGQVLSEAFF. The CDR3 bases are TGTGCCAGCAGCTCAGGACAGGTGTTGTCTGAAGCTTTCTTT.

Worth noting for this clonotype: This may come from a read error, since a much larger clone is one base off. The chain combines TRBV11-2 with TRBJ2-5, with D perhaps assigned TRBD1 or TRBD2 (5 bases each). Germline assignment: CDR1 SGHAT and CDR2 FQNNGV. This CDR3 is built from 13 residues. V was clipped by 7 bases and J by 4 bases, with 13 bases between them. The CDR3 reads CASTSRGRETQYF. The CDR3, as DNA: TGTGCCAGCACCTCAAGGGGACGAGAGACCCAGTACTTC.

Many counts were recorded for this clonotype. CDR3 DNA: TGCAGTGTAACGATGACAGGGTCCTCGTATCAGCCCCAGCATTTT. This translates into CSVTMTGSSYQPQHF. V and J are TRBV20-1 and TRBJ1-5, with 7 bases identical to TRBD1. The CDR3 runs to 15 residues. With V trimmed by 7 bases and J by 5 bases, 14 bases remained unmatched. CDR1 is DFQATT and CDR2 is SNEGSKA in the germline V gene (reference sequence).

This clonotype showed up just a few times. The CDR3 reads CASSLGRGRAFF. As DNA, the CDR3 is TGTGCCAGCAGTCTTGGACGTGGACGGGCTTTCTTT. The J gene is TRBJ1-1, the V gene TRBV6-2 or TRBV6-3, with unresolved D. Germline CDR1 reads MNHEY; CDR2 reads SVGEGT. This CDR3 has 12 residues. V lost 5 bases and J lost 11, with 15 bases in between.

The V call is TRBV5-4, the J call TRBJ2-7, with a possible D match to TRBD1 (6 bases). Trimming took 3 bases from V and 2 from J, leaving 12 bases between them. CDR3 length: 14 residues. CDR1 SGHNT and CDR2 YYREEE come from the germline V gene (reference sequence). As DNA, the CDR3 is TGTGCCAGCAGCTCCACGGACAGAGCCTACGAGCAGTACTTC. It is translated as CASSSTDRAYEQYF.

A note on this clonotype: This sequence may be a read error, since a much larger clone differs from it by one base. The rearrangement links TRBV7-2 to TRBJ1-5, with 11 bases fitting TRBD1. CDR1 and CDR2 (germline): SGHTA, FQGNSA. This CDR3 has 17 residues. The CDR3 loop is CACRSGTGGGGNQPQHF. CDR3 DNA: TGTGCCTGCAGGTCCGGGACAGGGGGTGGGGGCAATCAGCCCCAGCATTTT.

This clonotype was seen many times. The CDR3 here is CASSLAGQGTGELFF. In nucleotides, the CDR3 is TGTGCCAGCAGCTTAGCGGGACAGGGCACCGGGGAGCTGTTTTTT. The V and J genes are TRBV11-2 and TRBJ2-2, with 9 positions matching TRBD1. The CDR3 loop spans 15 amino acids. After removal of 1 base from V and 4 bases from J, the junction contained 1 base not matched to a gene. CDR1 is SGHAT, CDR2 FQNNGV, per germline.

This clonotype showed up just a few times. This chain joins TRBV2 and TRBJ2-1; D unresolved. CDR1 is SNHLY and CDR2 is FYNNEI in the germline V gene. There are 13 residues in the CDR3. Trimming pared 2 bases from V and 6 bases from J, leaving 8 bases between. In nucleotides, the CDR3 is TGTGCCAGCAGTGAATCGGCTACCAATGAGCAGTTCTTC. Amino acids: CASSESATNEQFF.

This chain connects TRBV4-2 to TRBJ1-1; D is unclear. In germline, CDR1 is LGHNA, CDR2 YNFKEQ. V shed 1 base and J shed 0 bases, with 9 bases lying between them. The CDR3 covers 15 residues. CDR3 region: CASSQAAGVNTEAFF. The DNA for the CDR3 is TGTGCCAGCAGCCAAGCGGCGGGCGTGAACACTGAAGCTTTCTTT.

This clonotype was seen only a few times. The junction shows a germline mismatch at one end, possibly a read error. The chain couples TRBV5-1 to TRBJ1-4, with TRBD1 as a possible D gene (5 bases). The CDR3 extends over 20 amino acids. The V gene's germline CDR1 is SGHRS and CDR2 YFSETQ. The CDR3 DNA reads TGTGCCAGCAGCCTAAGGACACCTTATGGTACAGATGCAACTAATGAAAAACTGTTTTTT. Translating gives CASSLRTPYGTDATNEKLFF.

The chain joins TRBV5-1 to TRBJ2-5; D is perhaps TRBD2 (6 bases). The CDR3 spans 15 residues. Trimming pared 4 bases from V and 1 base from J, leaving 14 bases between. CDR1 is SGHRS, CDR2 YFSETQ, per germline. This CDR3 reads CASSPGGATQETQYF. The CDR3 DNA is TGCGCCAGCAGCCCCGGGGGAGCGACCCAAGAGACCCAGTACTTC.

The gene calls are TRBV7-9 and TRBJ1-1; 10 bases align to TRBD1. CDR3 length: 15 amino acids. The V segment lost 3 bases and the J segment 5 bases; nucleotides outside the gene matches: 6. Germline CDR1 is SEHNR and CDR2 is FQNEAQ (reference sequence). CDR3 nucleotides: TGTGCCAGCAGCTTGACAGGGGGCGCGAGGACTGAAGCTTTCTTT. Amino acids: CASSLTGGARTEAFF. Full variable domain (rest looked up from reference TRBV7-9 and TRBJ1-1): DTGVSQNPRHKITKRGQNVTFRCDPISEHNRLYWYRQTLGQGPEFLTYFQNEAQLEKSRLLSDRFSAERPKGSFSTLEIQRTEQGDSAMYLCASSLTGGARTEAFFGQGTRLTVV.

This clonotype has ten or more counts. The V gene is TRBV29-1, the J gene TRBJ2-1, with D unresolved. This CDR3 contains 14 residues. Germline values: CDR1 SQVTM, CDR2 ANQGSEA. The V gene lost 2 bases and the J gene lost 0 bases, with 8 bases spanning the gap. CDR3 in amino acids: CSVESDTSYNEQFF. The CDR3 nucleotides are TGCAGCGTTGAAAGTGACACCTCCTACAATGAGCAGTTCTTC.

This clonotype has just a few counts. The chain couples TRBV7-8 to TRBJ2-1; TRBD2 might be the D (5 bases). The CDR3 is 13 amino acids. V lost 1 base and J lost 9, with 10 bases in between. CDR1 is SGHVS and CDR2 is FQNEAQ in the germline V gene. CDR3 protein: CASSLGPEGEQFF. The CDR3 nucleotides are TGTGCCAGCAGCTTAGGTCCCGAGGGTGAGCAGTTCTTC.

As regards this clonotype: With a much larger clone just one base away, this may be a read error. This chain joins TRBV14 and TRBJ2-3, with TRBD2 identical over 8 bases. Germline values: CDR1 SGHDN, CDR2 FVKESK. The CDR3 consists of 17 residues. The CDR3 sequence is CASSLHRTSRSTGTQYF. DNA for the CDR3: TGTGCCAGCAGCCTACACCGGACTAGCAGGAGCACAGGTACGCAGTATTTT.

The chain employs TRBV3-1 and TRBJ1-1, with TRBD1 matching 7 bases. Per germline, CDR1 LGHDT and CDR2 YNNKEL (reference sequence). V shed 1 base and J 1 base; nucleotides not matched to a gene: 9. This CDR3 region has 17 residues. CDR3 in DNA: TGTGCCAGCAGCCAAGTTTCACTGACAGGGACGAACACTGAAGCTTTCTTT. This sequence encodes CASSQVSLTGTNTEAFF. Based on the CDR3 plus reference TRBV3-1 and TRBJ1-1, the full variable domain is DTAVSQTPKYLVTQMGNDKSIKCEQNLGHDTMYWYKQDSKKFLKIMFSYNNKELIINETVPNRFSPKSPDKAHLNLHINSLELGDSAVYFCASSQVSLTGTNTEAFFGQGTRLTVV.

V and J are TRBV20-1 and TRBJ2-1, with D unresolved. The CDR3 has 15 residues. Trimming cost V 5 bases and J 8 bases, with 22 bases left between them. Germline-derived CDR1 and CDR2 are DFQATT and SNEGSKA (reference sequence). The DNA for the CDR3 is TGCAGTGCTCAGGAAGCGATGGCCAAGACCCATGAGCAGTTCTTC. Its protein is CSAQEAMAKTHEQFF.

The chain joins TRBV3-1 to TRBJ2-4; 7 bases match TRBD1. Germline V lookup: CDR1 LGHDT, CDR2 YNNKEL (reference sequence). This CDR3 is 11 amino acids long. V lost 4 bases, J lost 13 bases, and 4 bases stayed unmatched. This CDR3 is CASSPPGQQYF. CDR3 in DNA: TGTGCCAGCAGCCCCCCGGGACAGCAGTACTTC.

This clonotype was counted between two and nine times. This sequence joins TRBV5-1 and TRBJ2-7, with D tentatively TRBD1 (6 bases). Between the trimmed V and J ends, which lost 2 bases and 3 bases, there was a span of 21 bases. The CDR3 sequence is 17 residues long. CDR1 and CDR2 from the germline V gene are SGHRS and YFSETQ. The CDR3 sequence: CASSFGGFFTGGYEQYF. In DNA, the CDR3 is TGCGCCAGCAGCTTTGGGGGCTTTTTTACTGGGGGCTACGAGCAGTACTTC.

This clonotype was picked up a small number of times. The rearrangement uses TRBV9 and TRBJ2-3; D may be TRBD1 (6 bases). V was pared by 0 bases and J by 2 bases, with 10 bases between. From germline, CDR1 is SGDLS and CDR2 YYNGEE. The CDR3 is 15 residues long. The CDR3 loop reads CASSVEGDVTDTQYF. The DNA of the CDR3 is TGTGCCAGCAGCGTAGAGGGGGACGTCACAGATACGCAGTATTTT. Full variable domain (remainder filled in from reference TRBV9 and TRBJ2-3): DSGVTQTPKHLITATGQRVTLRCSPRSGDLSVYWYQQSLDQGLQFLIQYYNGEERAKGNILERFSAQQFPDLHSELNLSSLELGDSALYFCASSVEGDVTDTQYFGPGTRLTVL.

In the case of this clonotype: A much larger clone is a single base away; this may be a read error. The CDR3 carries no conserved terminal phenylalanine or tryptophan, so it likely arises from a read error. The chain joins TRBV11-2 to TRBJ2-3, with D perhaps TRBD2 (5 bases). Trimming pared 8 bases from V and 6 bases from J, leaving 15 bases between. This CDR3 spans 13 amino acids. Germline values: CDR1 SGHAT, CDR2 FQNNGV. This chain's CDR3 is CASSPAVTDTQYS. The CDR3 nucleotides read TGTGCCAGCTCACCAGCGGTCACTGATACGCAGTATTCT.

The DNA of the CDR3 is TGCGCCAGCAGCTTGGACAGGCAGGATGAAAAACTGTTTTTT. This codes for CASSLDRQDEKLFF. This rearrangement joins TRBV5-1 to TRBJ1-4, with D possibly matching TRBD1 (5 bases). The CDR3 is 14 residues long. The V and J ends lost 0 bases and 6 bases respectively, with 9 bases between them. Germline CDR1 reads SGHRS; CDR2 reads YFSETQ. Looking up the rest from reference TRBV5-1 and TRBJ1-4 gives the full variable domain: KAGVTQTPRYLIKTRGQQVTLSCSPISGHRSVSWYQQTPGQGLQFLFEYFSETQRNKGNFPGRFSGRQFSNSRSEMNVSTLELGDSALYLCASSLDRQDEKLFFGSGTQLSVL.

This clonotype was detected many times. The chain couples TRBV6-5 to TRBJ1-5, with D unclear. Per the germline V gene, CDR1 is MNHEY and CDR2 is SVGAGI. CDR3 length: 16 amino acids. The ends were cut back, 4 bases at V and 1 base at J, with 14 bases in the middle. CDR3 nucleotide sequence: TGTGCCAGCAGTTTGAGTCCGAAGGGCAGCAATCAGCCCCAGCATTTT. Translated: CASSLSPKGSNQPQHF.